Listed here are 19 T cell receptor beta chains from one sample, sequenced in a study of vaccination and CD4 T cells after COVID-19. These receptors have no identified antigens. The treatment here: approximately 10-day PBMC culture with coronavirus spike peptide pools or control peptides (ViraFEST assay). Once obtained from cultured CD4+ T cells, the DNA was sequenced using the Oncomine TCR Beta short-read assay. TCRdb reanalysed the PCR reads using MiXCR and keeps one entry per CDR3 protein. The sample carries about 8,000 distinct CDR3 sequences, about half recorded once. Sequenced sample: CD4+ T cells from blood, cultured in vitro. These receptors all come from a human donor who had recovered from COVID-19.

This clonotype turned up a few times. The gene calls are TRBV6-2 or TRBV6-3 and TRBJ2-7; D is perhaps TRBD1 (5 bases). Looked up from germline, CDR1 is MNHEY and CDR2 is SVGEGT. V was trimmed by 0 bases and J by 2 bases, leaving 8 bases between them. The CDR3 runs to 14 residues. The CDR3 region has the DNA TGTGCCAGCAGTTACTCGCAGGGTCCCTACGAGCAGTACTTC. Residues: CASSYSQGPYEQYF.

The V gene is TRBV6-1, the J gene TRBJ1-4; 9 bases match TRBD1. CDR1 and CDR2 (germline): MNHNS, SASEGT. The CDR3 is 14 residues long. With V trimmed by 10 bases and J by 11 bases, 14 bases remained unmatched. CDR3 residues: CATEGTGSVGKLFF. CDR3 DNA sequence: TGTGCCACCGAGGGGACAGGGTCAGTGGGGAAACTGTTTTTT.

This chain uses TRBV19 with TRBJ2-1; TRBD2 aligns across 12 bases. CDR3 length: 16 residues. Germline CDR1 is LNHDA and CDR2 is SQIVND (reference sequence). Trimming took 7 bases from V and 2 from J; bases not matched to a gene: 6. Written as DNA, the CDR3 is TGTGCCAGTACCCGGTGGACTAGCGGGACCTACAATGAGCAGTTCTTC. Encoded protein: CASTRWTSGTYNEQFF.

V usage is TRBV19 and J usage is TRBJ2-1; 15 bases match TRBD2. Germline V CDR1 and CDR2: LNHDA, SQIVND (reference sequence). This CDR3 spans 13 amino acids. After removal of 5 bases from V and 15 bases from J, the junction contained 5 bases not matched to a gene. The CDR3 region is CASSLGTSGGLFF. The CDR3 DNA follows: TGTGCCAGTAGTCTAGGGACTAGCGGGGGGTTGTTCTTC.

DNA of the CDR3: TGCAGTGCTAGAGATCGAGTTAGCGGGAGGCAAGAGCAGTACTTC. It is translated as CSARDRVSGRQEQYF. The chain links TRBV20-1 to TRBJ2-7, with 10 bases lining up with TRBD2. This CDR3 spans 15 amino acids. V was pared by 0 bases and J by 7 bases, with 9 bases of the junction left unmatched. The germline V gene encodes CDR1 DFQATT and CDR2 SNEGSKA (reference sequence).

The gene calls are TRBV14 and TRBJ2-5; D remains ambiguous. V was shortened by 0 bases and J by 4 bases, with 12 bases between the two germline ends. Germline values: CDR1 SGHDN, CDR2 FVKESK. This CDR3 is built from 15 residues. CDR3 in DNA: TGTGCCAGCAGCCAAGATTTAACTTGGGGAGAGACCCAGTACTTC. It encodes CASSQDLTWGETQYF.

This clonotype has only a few counts. This chain links TRBV5-1 with TRBJ1-5; D gene unclear. Per germline, CDR1 SGHRS and CDR2 YFSETQ. The ends were cut back, 3 bases at V and 4 bases at J, with 11 bases in the middle. The CDR3 length is 14 residues. CDR3 bases: TGCGCCAGCAGCTACGACGGAGGTAATCAGCCCCAGCATTTT. This encodes CASSYDGGNQPQHF.

The CDR3 coding sequence is TGTGCCAGCAGCTCCTATCGGGCTCCTAACTATGGCTACACCTTC. The encoded protein is CASSSYRAPNYGYTF. The V and J genes are TRBV11-3 and TRBJ1-2; unclear D gene. The CDR3 consists of 15 residues. Trimming stripped 4 bases from V and 0 bases from J, with 12 bases between. Per germline, CDR1 SGHNT and CDR2 YENEEA.

The V and J genes are TRBV6-1 and TRBJ1-5, with 7 nucleotides matching TRBD1. This CDR3 region has 17 residues. The ends lost 4 bases at V and 3 bases at J; junction bases unmatched: 12. From germline, CDR1 is MNHNS and CDR2 SASEGT. In DNA, the CDR3 is TGTGCCAGCAGTGCCCGCTCCGGGACAGCGTTCAATCAGCCCCAGCATTTT. Encoded protein: CASSARSGTAFNQPQHF.

The V and J genes are TRBV27 and TRBJ2-7; D possibly corresponds to TRBD1 (6 bases). The CDR3 contains 14 residues. The V gene's germline CDR1 is MNHEY and CDR2 SMNVEV (reference sequence). Between the trimmed V and J ends, which lost 5 bases and 0 bases, there was a span of 11 bases. CDR3 bases: TGTGCCAGCAGTGAGGACAGAATCTCCTACGAGCAGTACTTC. It yields the protein CASSEDRISYEQYF.

V is TRBV20-1 and J is TRBJ1-5; 8 bases agree with TRBD1. Looked up from germline, CDR1 is DFQATT and CDR2 is SNEGSKA (reference sequence). This CDR3 region has 14 residues. V gave up 4 bases and J gave up 4 bases; unmatched junction bases: 6. The CDR3 loop is CSATKQGGNQPQHF. The CDR3 coding sequence is TGCAGTGCTACAAAACAGGGGGGGAATCAGCCCCAGCATTTT.

The V and J genes are TRBV28 and TRBJ1-5, with 8 bases lining up with TRBD1. Germline V CDR1 and CDR2: MDHEN, SYDVKM. The CDR3 loop spans 16 amino acids. J lost 0 bases, V lost 7 bases, and 8 bases had no gene match. CDR3 DNA sequence: TGTGCCAGCATCGGAAACAGGGGGTATAGCAATCAGCCCCAGCATTTT. It specifies CASIGNRGYSNQPQHF.

Here the CDR3 reads CASSVGPTSGRAELYNEQFF. The CDR3 nucleotides read TGTGCCAGCAGCGTCGGACCTACTAGCGGGAGGGCCGAGCTCTACAATGAGCAGTTCTTC. The V and J genes are TRBV9 and TRBJ2-1, with 13 bases matching TRBD2. Germline CDR1 is SGDLS and CDR2 is YYNGEE. This CDR3 spans 20 amino acids. The V and J ends lost 2 bases and 3 bases, in that order; junction bases with no gene match: 14. Based on the CDR3 plus reference TRBV9 and TRBJ2-1, the full variable domain is DSGVTQTPKHLITATGQRVTLRCSPRSGDLSVYWYQQSLDQGLQFLIQYYNGEERAKGNILERFSAQQFPDLHSELNLSSLELGDSALYFCASSVGPTSGRAELYNEQFFGPGTRLTVL.

This clonotype was recorded only once. One end of the junction is discordant with germline, which a read error may explain. The chain recombines TRBV11-2 with TRBJ2-2; 12 bases fit TRBD1. The CDR3 covers 16 residues. Germline CDR1 is SGHAT and CDR2 is FQNNGV. The CDR3 spells CASNLIRDRGRGALFF. Written as DNA, the CDR3 is TGTGCCAGCAACTTAATCCGGGACAGGGGGCGAGGGGCGCTGTTTTTT.

The V and J genes are TRBV6-1 and TRBJ2-7, with 14 bases lining up with TRBD2. V trimming: 6 bases; J trimming: 7 bases; junction bases outside the gene matches: 8. Germline V CDR1 and CDR2: MNHNS, SASEGT. The CDR3 extends over 15 amino acids. The CDR3 nucleotides are TGTGCCAGCAGGGTGGGACTAGCGGGAGCGGGTGAGCAGTACTTC. The encoded protein is CASRVGLAGAGEQYF.

This chain joins TRBV7-2 and TRBJ1-5; D gene unclear. Trimming took off 1 base at V and 2 bases at J, with 6 bases between the two ends. From germline, CDR1 is SGHTA and CDR2 FQGNSA. This CDR3 region has 14 residues. The CDR3 nucleotides read TGTGCCAGCAGCTTAGGGGAGGGCAATCAGCCCCAGCATTTT. This sequence encodes CASSLGEGNQPQHF. The complete variable domain, with remaining parts taken from reference TRBV7-2 and TRBJ1-5, reads GAGVSQSPSNKVTEKGKDVELRCDPISGHTALYWYRQSLGQGLEFLIYFQGNSAPDKSGLPSDRFSAERTGGSVSTLTIQRTQQEDSAVYLCASSLGEGNQPQHFGDGTRLSIL.

In the case of this clonotype: The final CDR3 position lacks the conserved phenylalanine or tryptophan, pointing to a likely read error. This chain links TRBV7-2 with TRBJ2-5, with 8 positions matching TRBD1. V was pared by 4 bases and J by 5 bases, with 6 bases of the junction left unmatched. The germline V gene encodes CDR1 SGHTA and CDR2 FQGNSA. This CDR3 comprises 14 residues. The CDR3 here is CASSSQGARETQYY. CDR3 coding DNA: TGTGCCAGCAGCTCCCAGGGGGCTAGGGAGACCCAGTACTAC.

This clonotype was seen a few times. CDR3 nucleotide sequence: TGTGCCAGCGGTTCCATTCTCCGGCAAGAGACCCAGTACTTC. Protein sequence: CASGSILRQETQYF. The rearrangement uses TRBV6-2 or TRBV6-3 and TRBJ2-5; D call uncertain. CDR3 size: 14 residues. CDR1 is MNHEY and CDR2 is SVGEGT in the germline V gene. The ends were cut back, 8 bases at V and 2 bases at J, with 15 bases in the middle.

The sample holds a few counts of this clonotype. CDR3 nucleotides: TGCAGTGCTAGTGGGGGACAGGGGGTGGTTCAGCCCCAGCATTTT. This gives the protein CSASGGQGVVQPQHF. V is TRBV20-1 and J is TRBJ1-5; 11 bases align to TRBD1. This CDR3 spans 15 amino acids. Germline values: CDR1 DFQATT, CDR2 SNEGSKA (reference sequence). J was trimmed by 6 bases and V by 3 bases; bases with no gene match: 7.